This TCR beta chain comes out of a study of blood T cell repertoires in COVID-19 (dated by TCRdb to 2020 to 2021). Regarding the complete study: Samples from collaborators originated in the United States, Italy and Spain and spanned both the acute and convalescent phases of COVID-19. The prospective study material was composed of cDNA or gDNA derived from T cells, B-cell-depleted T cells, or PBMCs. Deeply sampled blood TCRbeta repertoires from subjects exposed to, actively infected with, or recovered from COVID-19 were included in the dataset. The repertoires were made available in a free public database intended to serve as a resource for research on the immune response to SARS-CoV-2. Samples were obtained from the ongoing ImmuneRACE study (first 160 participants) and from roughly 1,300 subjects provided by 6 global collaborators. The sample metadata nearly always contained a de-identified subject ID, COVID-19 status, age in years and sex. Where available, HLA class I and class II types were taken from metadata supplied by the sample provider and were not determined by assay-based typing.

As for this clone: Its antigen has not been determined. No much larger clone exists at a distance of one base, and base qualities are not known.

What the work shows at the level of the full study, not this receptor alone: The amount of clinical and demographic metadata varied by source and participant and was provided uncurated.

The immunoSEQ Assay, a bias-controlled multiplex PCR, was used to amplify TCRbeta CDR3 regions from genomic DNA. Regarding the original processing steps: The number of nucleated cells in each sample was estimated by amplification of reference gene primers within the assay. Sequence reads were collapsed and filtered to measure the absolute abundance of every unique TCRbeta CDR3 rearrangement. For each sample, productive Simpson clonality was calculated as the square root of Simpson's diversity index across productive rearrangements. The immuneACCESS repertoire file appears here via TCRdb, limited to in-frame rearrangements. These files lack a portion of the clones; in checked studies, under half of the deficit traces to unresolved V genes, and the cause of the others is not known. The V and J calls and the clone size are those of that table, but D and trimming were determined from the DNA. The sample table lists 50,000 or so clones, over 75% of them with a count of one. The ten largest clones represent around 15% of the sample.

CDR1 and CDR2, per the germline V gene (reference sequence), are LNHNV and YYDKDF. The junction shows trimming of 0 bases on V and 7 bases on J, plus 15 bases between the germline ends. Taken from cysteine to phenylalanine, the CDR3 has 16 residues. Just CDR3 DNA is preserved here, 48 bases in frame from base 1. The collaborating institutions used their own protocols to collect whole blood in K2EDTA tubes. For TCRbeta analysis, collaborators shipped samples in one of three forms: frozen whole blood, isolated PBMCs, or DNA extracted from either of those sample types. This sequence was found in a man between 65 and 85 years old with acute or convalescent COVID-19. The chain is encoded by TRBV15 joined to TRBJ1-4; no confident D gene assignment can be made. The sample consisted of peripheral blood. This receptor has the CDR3 CATSRDLVRFGEKLFF. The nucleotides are TGTGCCACCAGCAGAGATCTAGTGAGGTTCGGTGAAAAACTGTTTTTT.